These 15 T cell receptor beta chains were all obtained from the same sample, sequenced in a study of cytomegalovirus exposure and HLA in healthy donors. Produced via immunoSEQ multiplex PCR; TCRdb's table is partial and in-frame only. The table lists roughly 200,000 clones, about three quarters of them singletons, with roughly 1.2% in the top ten. Sequencing input: PBMCs. The receptors here all came from a woman younger than 45 in good health and CMV-seronegative.

The chain couples TRBV6-5 to TRBJ1-2, with 9 nucleotides matching TRBD1. The CDR3 loop spans 15 amino acids. Trimming at V came to 6 bases and at J to 0 bases, leaving 5 bases not matched to a gene. Germline V lookup: CDR1 MNHEY, CDR2 SVGAGI. In DNA form, the CDR3 reads TGTGCCAGCAGCGACCGGGACAGGGCTAACTATGGCTACACCTTC. The encoded protein is CASSDRDRANYGYTF.

The CDR3 DNA reads TGTGCCAGCAGCGTAGGGAGGGGCTCTGGAAACACCATATATTTT. Its protein is CASSVGRGSGNTIYF. V usage is TRBV9 and J usage is TRBJ1-3; TRBD1 might be the D (5 bases). V lost 0 bases and J lost 0, with 7 bases in between. The CDR3 is 15 residues long. Germline V gene sequence: CDR1 SGDLS, CDR2 YYNGEE.

The chain is built from TRBV9 and TRBJ1-3; D gene unclear. Germline values: CDR1 SGDLS, CDR2 YYNGEE. Trimming took 0 bases from V and 1 from J, leaving 8 bases between them. The CDR3 is 15 residues long. The CDR3 reads CASSVDLTSGNTIYF. The CDR3 bases are TGTGCCAGCAGCGTAGATTTAACTTCTGGAAACACCATATATTTT. Drawing the rest from reference TRBV9 and TRBJ1-3, the complete variable domain is DSGVTQTPKHLITATGQRVTLRCSPRSGDLSVYWYQQSLDQGLQFLIQYYNGEERAKGNILERFSAQQFPDLHSELNLSSLELGDSALYFCASSVDLTSGNTIYFGEGSWLTVV.

CDR3 protein: CATSREGGSPLHF. The DNA for the CDR3 is TGTGCCACCAGCAGAGAGGGGGGTTCACCCCTCCACTTT. The chain couples TRBV15 to TRBJ1-6, with D possibly TRBD1 on 5 matching bases. Looked up from germline, CDR1 is LNHNV and CDR2 is YYDKDF (reference sequence). CDR3 length equals 13 residues. Deletions cut 0 bases from V and 9 bases from J, with 6 bases between.

The chain has TRBV5-1 and TRBJ2-3, with 7 bases matching TRBD2. This CDR3 contains 14 residues. CDR1 and CDR2 (germline): SGHRS, YFSETQ. V was clipped by 6 bases and J by 6 bases; unmatched bases: 10. The CDR3 sequence is CASTPMTGGDTQYF. The DNA of the CDR3 is TGCGCCAGCACCCCAATGACCGGGGGGGATACGCAGTATTTT.

The chain links TRBV28 to TRBJ2-7; 9 bases map to TRBD1. After removal of 3 bases from V and 5 bases from J, the junction contained 8 bases not matched to a gene. Per the germline V gene, CDR1 is MDHEN and CDR2 is SYDVKM. The CDR3 loop spans 15 amino acids. Here the CDR3 reads CASSLGGTGNDEQYF. In DNA, the CDR3 is TGTGCCAGCAGTTTGGGCGGGACAGGGAACGACGAGCAGTACTTC. Full variable domain (missing parts from reference TRBV28 and TRBJ2-7): DVKVTQSSRYLVKRTGEKVFLECVQDMDHENMFWYRQDPGLGLRLIYFSYDVKMKEKGDIPEGYSVSREKKERFSLILESASTNQTSMYLCASSLGGTGNDEQYFGPGTRLTVT.

As DNA, the CDR3 is TGTGCCAGCAGCGACAGGGGTAATTCACCCCTCCACTTT. The encoded protein is CASSDRGNSPLHF. This chain joins TRBV28 and TRBJ1-6, with 8 bases identical to TRBD1. Per germline, CDR1 MDHEN and CDR2 SYDVKM. J was trimmed by 6 bases and V by 6 bases; bases with no gene match: 1. This CDR3 contains 13 residues.

CDR3 in amino acids: CSVGRRAYEQYF. In DNA form, the CDR3 reads TGCAGCGTTGGCCGACGGGCCTACGAGCAGTACTTC. The gene calls are TRBV29-1 and TRBJ2-7; D is ambiguous. The length of the CDR3 is 12 residues. V was cut by 4 bases and J by 2 bases, with 9 bases left in between. In germline, CDR1 is SQVTM, CDR2 ANQGSEA.

The rearrangement joins TRBV7-9 to TRBJ2-5; a possible D gene is TRBD1 (6 bases). Germline V gene lookup returns CDR1 SEHNR and CDR2 FQNEAQ (reference sequence). This CDR3 has 15 amino acids. The V end was cut by 2 bases, the J end by 4 bases, with 14 bases between. For the CDR3, the DNA is TGTGCCAGCAGCTTAAGGTCTCTGGGGGCAGAGACCCAGTACTTC. Protein product: CASSLRSLGAETQYF.

This chain uses TRBV4-1 with TRBJ1-1, with a possible D match to TRBD1 (6 bases). Germline V gene sequence: CDR1 MGHRA, CDR2 YSYEKL. V was trimmed by 4 bases and J by 1 base, leaving 7 bases between them. The CDR3 is 13 residues long. The CDR3: CASSRQENTEAFF. DNA for the CDR3: TGCGCCAGCAGCCGACAGGAGAACACTGAAGCTTTCTTT.

Only a few counts were recorded for this clone. The sample holds other DNA sequences that translate to the same CDR3. V gene TRBV7-3 combines with J gene TRBJ2-3; 9 nucleotides agree with TRBD2. The CDR3 is 18 residues long. The trim removed 0 bases at V and 0 bases at J, leaving 7 bases unmatched. Germline CDR1 and CDR2: SGHTA and FQGTGA. The CDR3 nucleotides are TGTGCCAGCAGCTTAACAGCGGGGGGCTCATCTAGCACAGATACGCAGTATTTT. This codes for CASSLTAGGSSSTDTQYF.

This chain joins TRBV11-2 and TRBJ2-1, with D tentatively TRBD1 (6 bases). Trimming shortened V by 5 bases and J by 6 bases, and 17 bases separated the two germline ends. The CDR3 has 15 residues. CDR1 is SGHAT and CDR2 is FQNNGV in the germline V gene. The CDR3 sequence is CASSPRGGLGNEQFF. DNA of the CDR3: TGTGCCAGCAGCCCCCGTGGGGGCCTAGGCAATGAGCAGTTCTTC.

The genes are TRBV29-1 and TRBJ2-2, with unresolved D. Trimming shortened V by 5 bases and J by 6 bases, and 7 bases separated the two germline ends. The CDR3 spans 11 residues. Per germline, CDR1 SQVTM and CDR2 ANQGSEA. CDR3 sequence: CSVPFSGELFF. CDR3 in DNA: TGCAGCGTTCCCTTCTCCGGGGAGCTGTTTTTT.

The chain links TRBV4-1 to TRBJ2-3; a weak D match, TRBD2 (5 bases). V was shortened by 0 bases and J by 2 bases, with 12 bases between the two germline ends. Germline values: CDR1 MGHRA, CDR2 YSYEKL. The CDR3 runs to 16 residues. CDR3 protein: CASSQDSSGTTDTQYF. The DNA for the CDR3 is TGCGCCAGCAGCCAAGATTCCAGCGGAACCACAGATACGCAGTATTTT.

The chain combines TRBV5-1 with TRBJ1-1; weak D call: TRBD1 (5 bases). The germline V and J ends were trimmed by 2 bases and 1 base, with 12 bases remaining between them. Germline assignment: CDR1 SGHRS and CDR2 YFSETQ. There are 15 residues in the CDR3. CDR3 residues: CASSLAGHQNTEAFF. The CDR3 coding sequence is TGCGCCAGCAGCTTAGCCGGACACCAGAACACTGAAGCTTTCTTT.